The sequence of this TCR beta chain was determined in a study of regulatory T cells in long-lasting Graves disease. General study results and limits: Persistent-disease Graves' patients showed less TCR diversity than new cases. TRBV28, TRBJ1-2 and TRBJ2-5 were favored in persistent disease.

This clonotype was counted only a few times. The antigen remains unidentified. The CDR3 is 15 residues long. Germline values: CDR1 SGHTA, CDR2 FQGNSA. V gave up 5 bases and J gave up 2 bases; unmatched junction bases: 5. Time point here: newly diagnosed GD, antithyroid drugs for less than 3 months. Extracted RNA from PBMCs served as the source of the TCR library. In building TCR beta libraries, iRepertoire HTBI primers were used together with Arm-PCR of CDR3 regions. MiXCR was run by TCRdb on the multiplex PCR reads, yielding one entry per CDR3 protein. The data contain 400,000 to 500,000 distinct CDR3 sequences, about a sixth of them seen just once; the ten biggest clones take up around 23%. These same data were also listed under a study on T cells in Graves' hyperthyroidism and ophthalmopathy. That work contributes: Orbital computed tomography, thyroid ultrasound, serum thyroxine and TRAb, and clinical symptoms together informed the diagnoses.

The material was peripheral blood mononuclear cells (PBMCs), obtained at new diagnosis, from a patient treated with antithyroid drugs. This clonotype originated in a woman aged 18 to 35 with Graves disease. This chain joins TRBV7-2 and TRBJ2-7; 11 nucleotides align to TRBD2. The CDR3: CASSVGLAGPYEQYF. The DNA for the CDR3 is TGTGCCAGCAGCGTCGGACTAGCGGGCCCCTACGAGCAGTACTTC.